The source of this T cell receptor beta chain is a study of shared clonotypes between healthy human individuals. Concerning this clone: The same CDR3 can be traced to other DNA sequences in this sample.

Original data processing: As immunoSEQ supplied junction-only sequences (without quality scores), filtering differed. Clones were sequenced by immunoSEQ multiplex PCR, and TCRdb holds only the in-frame ones, with some missing. The DNA was the basis for D and trimming; V, J and clone size are from that table. The repertoire includes some 2,000,000 clones, nearly 97% of them detected once, and around 0.13% sits in the top ten. V lost 4 bases to trimming and J lost 3 bases; unmatched junction nucleotides: 3. Germline CDR1 reads SGHRS; CDR2 reads YFSETQ. The CDR3 is 15 residues long. Donors, healthy HIV-negative adults, lacked recent acute infections or vaccinations. Naive CD4+ cells were CD45RA-selected; the remaining cells were memory.

This receptor was identified in a man aged 18 to 29 in good health. This sequence joins TRBV5-1 and TRBJ2-2; 10 bases map to TRBD1. The sequenced sample consisted of naive CD4+ T cells sorted from blood. Sample subset: CD45RA+ positively selected. The CDR3, as DNA: TGCGCCAGCAGCCGCGGGACAGGGGACACCGGGGAGCTGTTTTTT. Its translation is CASSRGTGDTGELFF.